These 23 T cell receptor beta chains were sequenced from one sample in a study of T cells expressing NK-cell markers. TCRdb reprocessed the 5' RACE reads; each CDR3 protein has one entry and no DNA is given. The table counts roughly 300,000 distinct CDR3 sequences; around 4% lies in the top ten. The sample taken for sequencing was blood T cells: a sorted CD56 or NKG2C T cell subset, CD4+ or CD8+ T cells, or bulk PBMC T cells (not recorded which). The origin of the receptors is a woman aged 18-70 years in good health.

The CDR3 region is CASKFSQRHGYTF. This rearrangement joins TRBV27 to TRBJ1-2. CDR3 length: 13 amino acids. Germline V gene data show CDR1 as MNHEY and CDR2 as SMNVEV (reference sequence).

The V call is TRBV4-3, the J call TRBJ2-2; TCRdb proposes TRBD1, but this gene call is untestable without DNA. The CDR3 has 17 residues. Germline V gives CDR1 LGHNA, CDR2 YSLEER. The CDR3 is CASSHPRGQQSTGELFF.

This chain links TRBV7-9 with TRBJ2-1; TCRdb's D call, TRBD1, is unchecked because there is no DNA. The CDR3 is made up of 14 amino acids. The germline V gene encodes CDR1 SEHNR and CDR2 FQNEAQ (reference sequence). CDR3 sequence reads: CASTTGRTYNEQFF.

This sequence joins TRBV12-3 or TRBV12-4 and TRBJ1-5; TCRdb's assignment of TRBD1 cannot be checked, as there is no DNA. The CDR3 consists of 15 residues. The CDR3 here is CASSRGGASNQPQHF.

The J gene is TRBJ1-4, the V gene TRBV20-1; the D call of TRBD1 rests on TCRdb alone, since no DNA is present to check it. Germline CDR1 reads DFQATT; CDR2 reads SNEGSKA (reference sequence). CDR3 length: 13 amino acids. The CDR3 sequence: CSAQDRTNEKLFF.

This chain uses TRBV11-2 with TRBJ2-5; TCRdb picks TRBD1, but there is no DNA to check that call. Germline CDR1 and CDR2: SGHAT and FQNNGV. This CDR3 has 15 amino acids. The CDR3 protein is CASSFSPGLQETQYF.

The chain joins TRBV6-2 or TRBV6-3 to TRBJ1-2; without DNA, the TCRdb call of TRBD1 cannot be checked. Germline V gives CDR1 MNHEY, CDR2 SVGEGT. There are 15 residues in the CDR3. Here the CDR3 reads CASSRPLDRLYGYTF.

The V gene is TRBV20-1, the J gene TRBJ2-3; TCRdb's D gene call, TRBD2, goes unchecked for lack of DNA. The CDR3 contains 13 residues. Germline V CDR1 and CDR2: DFQATT, SNEGSKA (reference sequence). CDR3 sequence reads: CSAQAGTPDTQYF.

V usage is TRBV5-4 and J usage is TRBJ1-2; TCRdb gives TRBD1 as the D gene, but with no DNA this cannot be confirmed. The CDR3 totals 14 residues. The V gene's germline CDR1 is SGHNT and CDR2 YYREEE (reference sequence). This chain's CDR3 is CASSFGQGSSGYTF.

Here the CDR3 reads CASSLEPSGEQFF. The chain links TRBV5-1 to TRBJ2-1. This CDR3 spans 13 amino acids. Per germline, CDR1 SGHRS and CDR2 YFSETQ.

J is TRBJ2-7 and V is TRBV20-1. CDR1 and CDR2 from the germline V gene are DFQATT and SNEGSKA (reference sequence). CDR3 size: 14 residues. The CDR3 loop reads CSARVRRGTYEQYF.

The chain links TRBV5-1 to TRBJ2-3; TCRdb outputs TRBD2, but without DNA this stays unchecked. This CDR3 has 18 amino acids. The germline V gene encodes CDR1 SGHRS and CDR2 YFSETQ. The CDR3 reads CASSWLPGTSQDTDTQYF.

This chain uses TRBV28 with TRBJ2-5; TCRdb designates TRBD2, a call that cannot be tested without DNA. CDR3 length equals 15 residues. Germline CDR1 MDHEN, CDR2 SYDVKM. CDR3 loop: CASSLSTSGRETQYF.

The chain employs TRBV27 and TRBJ2-4; TCRdb names TRBD1, which stays unverified in the absence of DNA. This CDR3 is 16 amino acids long. CDR1 is MNHEY and CDR2 is SMNVEV in the germline V gene (reference sequence). The CDR3 sequence: CASSPRGRVAKNIQYF.

The chain links TRBV25-1 to TRBJ2-2; TCRdb gives TRBD1 as the D gene, but with no DNA this cannot be confirmed. The CDR3 runs 15 residues. The germline gives CDR1 MGHDK, CDR2 SYGVNS. Here the CDR3 reads CASSEGGTNTGELFF.

The rearrangement links TRBV12-3 or TRBV12-4 to TRBJ1-2. This CDR3 spans 12 amino acids. CDR3 region: CASSLLNYGYTF.

The V call is TRBV19, the J call TRBJ2-1; the TRBD2 assignment by TCRdb is unverifiable without DNA. The CDR3 runs to 15 residues. Per the germline V gene, CDR1 is LNHDA and CDR2 is SQIVND (reference sequence). The CDR3 loop is CASSTQSGDYNEQFF.

The chain joins TRBV12-3 or TRBV12-4 to TRBJ1-2; TCRdb designates TRBD1, a call that cannot be tested without DNA. The CDR3 extends over 14 amino acids. The CDR3 loop is CASKWAYRVDGYTF.

The V and J genes are TRBV20-1 and TRBJ2-3; TCRdb returns TRBD1, unconfirmable since there is no DNA. Germline V gene data show CDR1 as DFQATT and CDR2 as SNEGSKA (reference sequence). The CDR3 is made up of 15 amino acids. CDR3 sequence: CSAKRQRGYTDTQYF.

This sequence joins TRBV4-3 and TRBJ1-2. This CDR3 contains 15 residues. Germline loops: CDR1 LGHNA, CDR2 YSLEER. The CDR3 is CASSPHKAVGYGYTF.

The gene calls are TRBV6-5 and TRBJ2-3; TCRdb's D call, TRBD1, is unchecked because there is no DNA. CDR1 is MNHEY and CDR2 is SVGAGI in the germline V gene. This CDR3 is 16 amino acids long. CDR3 residues: CASSSPGQGPADTQYF.

This sequence joins TRBV12-3 or TRBV12-4 and TRBJ2-1; TCRdb reports TRBD1, a call that lacks DNA to check it against. CDR3 length: 14 amino acids. CDR3 in amino acids: CASLRSGYYNEQFF.

The chain has TRBV3-1 and TRBJ1-2. Germline assignment: CDR1 LGHDT and CDR2 YNNKEL (reference sequence). This CDR3 region has 13 residues. The CDR3: CASSQGRTDGYTF.